In this sample, the clone carrying this T cell receptor beta chain turned up once. This specimen comes from a study of blood T cell repertoires in COVID-19. Trimming removed 5 bases from V and 5 bases from J; junction bases left unmatched: 6. Per the germline V gene, CDR1 is SGHVS and CDR2 is FQNEAQ. CDR3 length equals 14 residues. Sequencing used immunoSEQ multiplex PCR; TCRdb keeps in-frame clones, though not all of them. The sample records under 150,000 clones, about nine tenths being singletons. The V gene is TRBV7-8, the J gene TRBJ1-5; TRBD1 matches 7 bases. The TCR sequence derives from a human donor in a cohort sampled during active COVID-19. Sequencing was performed on peripheral blood. The CDR3 region is CASSKGAVDQPQHF. CDR3 DNA sequence: TGTGCCAGCAGCAAGGGGGCTGTGGATCAGCCCCAGCATTTT.